The text below deals with one T cell receptor beta chain. The V end was cut by 1 base, the J end by 8 bases, with 19 bases between. CDR1 and CDR2 (germline): SGDLS, YYNGEE. The CDR3 totals 16 residues. This sample was taken from a study of TIL therapy for anti-PD-1-resistant metastatic lung cancer. As to time point: pre-treatment sample, taken before nivolumab and TIL therapy. Most excised metastases sampled were pleural nodules or supraclavicular lymph nodes. This was the immunoSEQ v3 assay. Sequencing used immunoSEQ multiplex PCR; TCRdb keeps in-frame clones, though not all of them. Altogether more than 20,000 clones are present, over 55% being singletons, with the ten largest covering approximately 7.3%.

Sequences were derived from tumor tissue, sampled at baseline. The receptor comes from a person aged 25 to 85 with non-small cell lung cancer. The V call is TRBV9, the J call TRBJ2-1; D possibly corresponds to TRBD2 (7 bases). The CDR3 nucleotides are TGTGCCAGCAGCGTACTCGAGGGGGGGCACGTTGATGAGCAGTTCTTC. Protein product: CASSVLEGGHVDEQFF.